This entry describes one T cell receptor beta chain. This clonotype was seen repeatedly, ten times or more. The target of this receptor is not known. Nothing much larger sits one base from this clone, and base qualities are not available. This sample was included in a study of CD8+CD57+ T cells in acquired aplastic anemia (dated by TCRdb to between 2018 and 2020). At the level of the whole study: A mean of roughly 3.2 ug of DNA, ranging from about 0.17 to 30 ug, was extracted from sorted CD4+ and CD8+ cells. CD8+CD57+ expansion was defined as a frequency above the mean frequency observed in healthy subjects. Here is what the overall study found, with its caveats: About 30 CD8+ CDR3 sequences were found to be shared between patients and controls, but these sequences appeared to be highly expressed in patients and within the immunodominant clones of the patients. CD8+ Simpson's diversity did not differ significantly between patients and healthy controls (P=0.060).

The cysteine opens and the phenylalanine closes a CDR3 of 15 amino acids. CDR3 DNA only is kept here, 45 bases in frame from base 1. V loses 4 bases at its end and J loses 9 bases; junction bases beyond the gene matches: 12. For CDR1 and CDR2, the germline V gene (reference sequence) lists DFQATT and SNEGSKA. TCR beta VDJ combination and CDR3 sequence profiling used genomic DNA as the template. An Illumina HiSeq 2000 was the platform used for TCR repertoire sequencing. As for the original processing: Repertoires were assessed using TRBV/TRBJ rearrangement plots, CDR3 size and DJ length profiles, and Simpson's diversity index. The immunodominant clone was defined as the most abundant DNA sequence in deep sequencing data. CDR3 amino acid sequences were checked for sharing between subjects and were compared against published repertoires and the VDJdb database. The raw public reads went through TCRdb reprocessing: fastp at Q25, MiXCR clone calling, in-frame beta chains kept. Records with the same CDR3 protein are collapsed into one entry carrying the most frequent genes and DNA. These V and J calls are TCRdb output, not the study's own analysis. The sample table holds around 150,000 distinct CDR3 sequences, of which 40% to 50% were seen once. The top ten clones comprise approximately 3% of the sample.

Expansion of CD8+CD57+ cells had been shown by flow cytometry in the patients chosen for sequencing. Every patient had severe acquired aplastic anemia, diagnosed using the International Study of Aplastic Anemia and Agranulocytosis and Camitta criteria. No patient had received any therapy when blood was sampled. The study deep-sequenced TCR repertoires of sorted CD4+ and CD8+ blood T cells from severe aplastic anemia patients and healthy subjects. In the USA, patient enrollment took place under clinicaltrials.gov protocols 00001620, 01623167, 00001397, 00071045, 00081523 and 00961064. Ficoll-Paque density gradient centrifugation was used to isolate peripheral blood mononuclear cells. Before DNA extraction, CD4+ and CD8+ T cells were sorted with FACS or magnetic beads.

This sequence uses TRBV20-1 and TRBJ2-3; 11 central nucleotides agree with TRBD2. This receptor was obtained from a human donor with aplastic anemia. The specimen was sorted CD4+, CD8+, or CD8+CD57+ T cells (not recorded which) from PBMCs. Read as DNA, the sequence is TGCAGTGCTATCCTTTCCGGGACTAGCGGACTAACGCAGTATTTT. Translated, this gives CSAILSGTSGLTQYF.